This T cell receptor beta chain was captured in a study of blood T cell repertoires in COVID-19. In the study overall: Acute and convalescent COVID-19 specimens originated in the United States, Italy and Spain. From T cells, B-cell-depleted T cells, or PBMCs came the material, which was cDNA or gDNA.

Clones were sequenced by immunoSEQ multiplex PCR, and TCRdb holds only the in-frame ones, with some missing. The profile shows some 220,000 clones, 70% to 90% of them singletons. The CDR3 is 16 residues long. CDR1 is KGHSH, CDR2 LQKENI, per germline. The V gene end was trimmed by 0 bases and the J gene end by 6 bases; junction bases not matched to a gene: 5. The rearrangement joins TRBV18 to TRBJ2-1; 10 positions agree with TRBD1. The receptor was derived from a man in his fifties or sixties who had recovered from COVID-19. The sequencing sample was made of peripheral blood. CDR3 region: CASSPPRQGAFNEQFF. CDR3 nucleotide sequence: TGTGCCAGCTCACCACCGAGACAGGGGGCATTCAATGAGCAGTTCTTC.